Listed below are T cell receptor beta chains from one sample, sequenced in a study of control samples from healthy donors and cancer patients. Clones were sequenced by immunoSEQ multiplex PCR, and TCRdb holds only the in-frame ones, with some missing. The data hold 25,000 to 30,000 clones, with 70% to 90% observed a single time. The sample consisted of formalin-fixed, paraffin-embedded tissue. The receptors shown here come from a female donor with melanoma. CDR3s include the opening cysteine and the closing phenylalanine or tryptophan. D genes are given only for firm matches. Size is omitted from some rows. Given values are once, few, many or a class for expanded clones.

size	D	length	J	V	CDR3	DNA
NA	NA	13	TRBJ2-5	TRBV3-1/TRBV3-2	CASSRRGDETQYF	TGTGCCAGCAGCCGCCGCGGGGACGAGACCCAGTACTTC
NA	NA	11	TRBJ2-5	TRBV5-6	CASSFETAQYF	TGTGCCAGCAGCTTCGAGACGGCCCAGTACTTC
NA	TRBD1	19	TRBJ1-3	TRBV7-9	CASSFSGTGGFSSGNTIYF	TGTGCCAGCAGCTTTTCCGGGACAGGGGGCTTTAGCTCTGGAAACACCATATATTTT
medium-sized	NA	11	TRBJ2-7	TRBV7-9	CASSTIGEQYF	TGTGCCAGCAGCACGATTGGGGAGCAGTACTTC
NA	NA	13	TRBJ2-7	TRBV29-1	CSVSPGQRVEQYF	TGCAGCGTGTCGCCGGGACAGCGGGTTGAGCAGTACTTC
NA	TRBD1	16	TRBJ2-7	TRBV4-2	CASSHVPGQGAYEQYF	TGTGCCAGCAGCCATGTTCCGGGACAGGGGGCTTACGAGCAGTACTTC
NA	TRBD1	14	TRBJ1-1	TRBV10-3	CAISGQGQTTEAFF	TGTGCCATCAGTGGACAGGGACAGACCACTGAAGCTTTCTTT
NA	NA	15	TRBJ2-2	TRBV7-9	CASSNRPGKTGELFF	TGTGCCAGCAGTAACCGGCCAGGAAAGACCGGGGAGCTGTTTTTT
NA	NA	13	TRBJ1-2	TRBV18	CASSPEANYGYTF	TGTGCCAGCTCACCGGAGGCAAACTATGGCTACACCTTC
NA	TRBD2	15	TRBJ2-1	TRBV5-4	CASSWTSEIYNEQFF	TGTGCCAGCAGCTGGACTAGCGAGATATACAATGAGCAGTTCTTC
NA	TRBD2	12	TRBJ2-7	TRBV19	CASSGLAHEQYF	TGTGCCAGTAGCGGACTAGCCCACGAGCAGTACTTC
once	NA	13	TRBJ2-7	TRBV9	CASSFTPGDEQYF	TGTGCCAGCAGCTTCACCCCTGGGGACGAGCAGTACTTC
NA	TRBD2	17	TRBJ2-1	TRBV4-3	CASSPRRASGSYNEQFF	TGCGCCAGTAGCCCAAGGAGGGCTAGCGGGAGTTACAATGAGCAGTTCTTC
NA	NA	15	TRBJ2-2	TRBV30	CAWSAGQPGAGELFF	TGTGCCTGGAGTGCTGGCCAGCCCGGGGCCGGGGAGCTGTTTTTT
NA	TRBD1	15	TRBJ1-2	TRBV10-3	CAISVGQGVAYGYTF	TGTGCCATCAGTGTTGGGCAGGGGGTCGCCTATGGCTACACCTTC
NA	NA	15	TRBJ1-2	TRBV11-2	CASSFLVGADYGYTF	TGTGCCAGCAGCTTTCTGGTGGGGGCGGACTATGGCTACACCTTC
NA	TRBD2	16	TRBJ2-3	TRBV3-1/TRBV3-2	CASSPRLAGGTDTQYF	TGTGCCAGCAGCCCCCGACTAGCGGGAGGCACAGATACGCAGTATTTT
NA	NA	16	TRBJ2-2	TRBV9	CASSVGSSIASGELFF	TGTGCCAGCAGCGTAGGTAGTAGCATCGCCTCCGGGGAGCTGTTTTTT
NA	NA	16	TRBJ1-3	TRBV29-1	CSVREDGRKSGNTIYF	TGCAGCGTCCGAGAGGACGGAAGGAAATCTGGAAACACCATATATTTT
NA	NA	13	TRBJ2-1	TRBV19	CASSPERGGEQFF	TGTGCCAGTAGTCCTGAAAGGGGGGGCGAGCAGTTCTTC
NA	NA	13	TRBJ1-1	TRBV7-2	CASTVGRREKAFF	TGTGCCAGCACCGTCGGCAGGAGAGAAAAAGCTTTCTTT
NA	NA	16	TRBJ2-1	TRBV2	CASSEPGFTSYNEQFF	TGTGCCAGCAGTGAACCGGGCTTCACCTCCTACAATGAGCAGTTCTTC
once	NA	13	TRBJ1-3	TRBV15	CATGRASGNTIYF	TGTGCCACCGGGAGGGCTTCTGGAAACACCATATATTTT
NA	TRBD1	14	TRBJ2-2	TRBV7-2	CASSVGQGTGELFF	TGTGCCAGCAGCGTGGGACAGGGGACCGGGGAGCTGTTTTTT
NA	NA	14	TRBJ2-7	TRBV7-2	CASSTTGRLSEQYF	TGTGCCAGCAGCACGACAGGGAGGCTAAGCGAGCAGTACTTC
NA	TRBD1	15	TRBJ2-7	TRBV19	CASSPLDRDGYEQYF	TGTGCCAGTAGTCCGCTCGACAGGGATGGGTACGAGCAGTACTTC
few	NA	13	TRBJ2-1	TRBV29-1	CSVRTQTGNEQFF	TGCAGCGTTCGAACCCAAACCGGGAATGAGCAGTTCTTC
NA	TRBD2	16	TRBJ2-3	TRBV6-2/TRBV6-3	CASSTPLADLTDTQYF	TGTGCCAGCAGTACTCCCCTAGCGGATCTCACAGATACGCAGTATTTT
NA	TRBD1	16	TRBJ1-2	TRBV5-1	CASSAGTGALNYGYTF	TGCGCCAGCAGTGCCGGGACAGGGGCCCTCAACTATGGCTACACCTTC
NA	NA	13	TRBJ2-3	TRBV12-3/TRBV12-4	CASSLRSQDTQYF	TGTGCCAGCAGTTTGCGGTCCCAAGATACGCAGTATTTT
once	NA	14	TRBJ2-7	TRBV6-2/TRBV6-3	CASSFRWQPYEQYF	TGTGCCAGCAGTTTTCGGTGGCAGCCCTACGAGCAGTACTTC
NA	TRBD1	14	TRBJ2-5	TRBV19	CASRLGQGGQTQYF	TGTGCCAGTAGACTGGGACAGGGGGGACAGACCCAGTACTTC
NA	NA	15	TRBJ1-5	TRBV2	CASRLTDLDNQPQHF	TGTGCCAGCAGACTGACAGACCTTGACAATCAGCCCCAGCATTTT
once	NA	15	TRBJ2-3	TRBV6-4	CASSDRGKSTDTQYF	TGTGCCAGCAGTGACAGGGGGAAATCCACAGATACGCAGTATTTT
once	NA	14	TRBJ1-1	TRBV6-5	CASSTRGMNTEAFF	TGTGCCAGCAGTACCAGGGGCATGAACACTGAAGCTTTCTTT
NA	TRBD2	17	TRBJ2-1	TRBV9	CASSVEWTSGSYNEQFF	TGTGCCAGCAGCGTAGAGTGGACTAGCGGCTCCTACAATGAGCAGTTCTTC
once	NA	16	TRBJ1-5	TRBV7-2	CASSTGQTLSNQPQHF	TGTGCCAGCAGCACCGGACAGACACTTAGCAATCAGCCCCAGCATTTT
NA	NA	14	TRBJ2-5	TRBV6-6	CASSSPGSRETQYF	TGTGCCAGCAGCTCCCCAGGGAGTCGCGAGACCCAGTACTTC
NA	TRBD2	14	TRBJ2-7	TRBV6-5	CASRPTTSGGEQYF	TGTGCCAGCAGGCCCACGACTAGCGGGGGCGAGCAGTACTTC
once	NA	15	TRBJ1-6	TRBV20-1	CSASLLYSYNSPLHF	TGCAGTGCTAGTCTCTTATACTCCTATAATTCACCCCTCCACTTT
NA	NA	14	TRBJ2-7	TRBV6-2/TRBV6-3	CASSFTGGSYEQYF	TGTGCCAGCAGTTTTACAGGAGGATCTTACGAGCAGTACTTC
NA	NA	15	TRBJ1-2	TRBV2	CASSYGQNTNYGYTF	TGTGCCAGCAGTTACGGACAGAACACTAACTATGGCTACACCTTC
NA	NA	15	TRBJ1-2	TRBV2	CASTALRQNTYGYTF	TGTGCCAGCACCGCTCTCCGACAGAATACATATGGCTACACCTTC
once	TRBD1	13	TRBJ2-1	TRBV2	CASSRDRVVEQFF	TGTGCCAGCAGTCGGGACAGGGTGGTTGAGCAGTTCTTC
NA	NA	13	TRBJ2-7	TRBV6-1	CASSDGRSYEQYF	TGTGCCAGCAGTGACGGGCGCTCCTACGAGCAGTACTTC
NA	NA	18	TRBJ2-6	TRBV11-2	CASSRLGSGLAGANVLTF	TGTGCCAGCAGCCGTCTCGGTTCGGGCTTAGCTGGGGCCAACGTCCTGACTTTC